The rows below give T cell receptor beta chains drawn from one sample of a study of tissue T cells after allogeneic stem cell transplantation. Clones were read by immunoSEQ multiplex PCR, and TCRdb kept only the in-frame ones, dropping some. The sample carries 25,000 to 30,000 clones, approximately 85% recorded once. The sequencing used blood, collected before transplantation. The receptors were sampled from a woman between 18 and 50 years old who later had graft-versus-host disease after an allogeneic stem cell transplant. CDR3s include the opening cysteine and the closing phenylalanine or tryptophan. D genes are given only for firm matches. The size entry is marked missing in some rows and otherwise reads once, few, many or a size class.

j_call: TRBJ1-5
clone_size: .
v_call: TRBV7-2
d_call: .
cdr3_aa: CASSSLPGEQPQHF
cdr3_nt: TGTGCCAGCAGTTCCCTGCCAGGGGAGCAGCCCCAGCATTTT

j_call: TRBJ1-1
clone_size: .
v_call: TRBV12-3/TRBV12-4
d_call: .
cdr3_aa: CASTSRTEAFF
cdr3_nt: TGTGCCAGCACATCGCGTACTGAAGCTTTCTTT

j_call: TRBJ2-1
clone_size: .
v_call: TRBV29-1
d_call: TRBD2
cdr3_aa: CSVSSGTSAYNEQFF
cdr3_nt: TGCAGCGTTTCGTCCGGGACTAGCGCATACAATGAGCAGTTCTTC

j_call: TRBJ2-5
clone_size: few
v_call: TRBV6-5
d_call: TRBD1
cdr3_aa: CASSYEAGGMETQYF
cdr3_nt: TGTGCCAGCAGTTACGAAGCAGGGGGCATGGAGACCCAGTACTTC

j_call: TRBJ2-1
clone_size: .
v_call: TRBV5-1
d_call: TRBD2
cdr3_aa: CASSIGTSYNEQFF
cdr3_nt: TGCGCCAGCAGCATAGGGACTAGTTACAATGAGCAGTTCTTC

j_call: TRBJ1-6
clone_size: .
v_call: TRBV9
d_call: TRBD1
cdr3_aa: CASSVEGGQAYSPLHF
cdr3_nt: TGTGCCAGCAGCGTAGAGGGGGGACAGGCTTATTCACCCCTCCACTTT

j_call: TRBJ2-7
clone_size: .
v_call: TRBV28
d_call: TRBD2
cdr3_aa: CASSLKTSGATEQYF
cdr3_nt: TGTGCCAGCAGTTTGAAGACTAGCGGGGCAACGGAGCAGTACTTC

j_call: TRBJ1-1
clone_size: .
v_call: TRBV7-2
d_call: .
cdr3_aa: CASSYTEAFF
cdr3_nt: TGTGCCAGCAGCTACACTGAAGCTTTCTTT

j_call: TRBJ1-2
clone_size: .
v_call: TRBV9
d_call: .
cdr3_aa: CASSPQGLDGYGYTF
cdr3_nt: TGTGCCAGCAGCCCTCAGGGGCTGGACGGCTATGGCTACACCTTC

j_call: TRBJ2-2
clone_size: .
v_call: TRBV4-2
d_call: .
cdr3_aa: CASSQGSLAPGELFF
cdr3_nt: TGTGCCAGCAGCCAAGGCTCACTAGCCCCCGGGGAGCTGTTTTTT

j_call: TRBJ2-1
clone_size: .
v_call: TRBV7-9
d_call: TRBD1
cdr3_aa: CASSTHRDRGYNEQFF
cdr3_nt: TGTGCCAGCAGCACCCACCGGGACAGGGGCTACAATGAGCAGTTCTTC

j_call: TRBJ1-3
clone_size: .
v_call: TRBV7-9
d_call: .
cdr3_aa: CASSWASTTGRSGNTIYF
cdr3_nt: TGTGCCAGCAGCTGGGCCTCCACGACGGGGCGGTCTGGAAACACCATATATTTT

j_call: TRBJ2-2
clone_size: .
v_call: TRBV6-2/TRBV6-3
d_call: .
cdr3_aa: CASSPDRTNTGELFF
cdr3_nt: TGTGCCAGCAGCCCCGACAGGACGAACACCGGGGAGCTGTTTTTT

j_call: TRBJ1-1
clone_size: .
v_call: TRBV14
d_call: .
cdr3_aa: CASSQDRREGDTEAFF
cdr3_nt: TGTGCCAGCAGCCAAGATCGCCGGGAGGGGGACACTGAAGCTTTCTTT

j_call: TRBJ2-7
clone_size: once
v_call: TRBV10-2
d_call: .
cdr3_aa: CASSGGYEQYF
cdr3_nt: TGCGCCAGCAGCGGAGGATACGAGCAGTACTTC

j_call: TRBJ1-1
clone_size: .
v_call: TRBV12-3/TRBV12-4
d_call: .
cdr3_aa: CASSRQENTEAFF
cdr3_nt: TGTGCCAGCAGCAGACAGGAGAACACTGAAGCTTTCTTT

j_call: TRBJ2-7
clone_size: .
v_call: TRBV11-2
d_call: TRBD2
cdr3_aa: CASRRTSGTYEQYF
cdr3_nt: TGTGCCAGCAGACGGACTAGCGGGACCTACGAGCAGTACTTC

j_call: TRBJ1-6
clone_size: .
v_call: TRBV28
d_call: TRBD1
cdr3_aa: CASSLPGQDSPLHF
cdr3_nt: TGTGCCAGCAGTTTACCCGGACAGGATTCACCCCTCCACTTT

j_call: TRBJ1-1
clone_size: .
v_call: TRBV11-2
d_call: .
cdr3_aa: CASSLVGNSKAFF
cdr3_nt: TGTGCCAGCAGCTTAGTAGGAAACAGCAAAGCTTTCTTT

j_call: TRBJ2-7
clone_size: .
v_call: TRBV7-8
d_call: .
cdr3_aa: CASSLSGGGIISYEQYF
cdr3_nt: TGTGCCAGCAGCTTATCTGGTGGGGGGATTATCTCCTACGAGCAGTACTTC

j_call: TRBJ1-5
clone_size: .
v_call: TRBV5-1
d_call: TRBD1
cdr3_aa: CASSPDPDRGPQPQHF
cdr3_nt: TGCGCCAGCAGCCCGGATCCGGACAGGGGGCCGCAGCCCCAGCATTTT

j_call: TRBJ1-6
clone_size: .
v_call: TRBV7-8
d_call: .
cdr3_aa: CASSLAGGPSSPLHF
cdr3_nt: TGTGCCAGCAGCTTAGCGGGGGGGCCTAGTTCACCCCTCCACTTT

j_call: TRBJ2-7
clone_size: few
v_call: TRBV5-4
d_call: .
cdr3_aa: CASSLVFRGGGTYEQYF
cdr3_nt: TGTGCCAGCAGCTTGGTTTTCCGAGGTGGGGGTACCTACGAGCAGTACTTC

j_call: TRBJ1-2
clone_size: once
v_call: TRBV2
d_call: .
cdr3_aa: CASSEDAISYTF
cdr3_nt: TGTGCCAGCAGTGAAGATGCCATAAGCTACACCTTC

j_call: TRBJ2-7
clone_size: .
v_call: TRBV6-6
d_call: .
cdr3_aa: CASSYLNHRDLYEQYF
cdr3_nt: TGTGCCAGCAGTTACTTAAACCACCGGGACCTCTACGAGCAGTACTTC

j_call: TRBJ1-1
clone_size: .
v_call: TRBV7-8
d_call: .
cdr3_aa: CASSLPGLLDTEAFF
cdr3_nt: TGTGCCAGCAGCTTACCAGGGCTTTTGGACACTGAAGCTTTCTTT

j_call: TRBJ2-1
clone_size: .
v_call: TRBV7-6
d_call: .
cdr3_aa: CASSLGSSWGNEQFF
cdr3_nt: TGTGCCAGCAGCTTAGGGTCTAGTTGGGGCAATGAGCAGTTCTTC

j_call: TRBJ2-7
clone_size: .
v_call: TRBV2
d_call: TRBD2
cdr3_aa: CATHHETSHSGEDYEQYF
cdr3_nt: TGTGCTACCCACCACGAGACTAGCCATTCGGGCGAAGATTACGAGCAGTACTTC

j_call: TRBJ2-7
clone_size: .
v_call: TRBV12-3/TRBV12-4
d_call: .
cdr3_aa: CASGWIYEQYF
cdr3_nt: TGTGCCAGCGGCTGGATCTACGAGCAGTACTTC

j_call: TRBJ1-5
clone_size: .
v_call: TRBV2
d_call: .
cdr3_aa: CASSEAKGGTQPQHF
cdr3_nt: TGTGCCAGCAGTGAAGCAAAGGGAGGGACTCAGCCCCAGCATTTT

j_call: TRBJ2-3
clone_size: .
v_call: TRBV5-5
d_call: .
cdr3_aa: CASSLLEGTLTDTQYF
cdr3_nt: TGTGCCAGCAGCTTGTTGGAGGGGACCTTAACAGATACGCAGTATTTT

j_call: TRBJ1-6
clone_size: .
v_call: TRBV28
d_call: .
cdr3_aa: CASRPFNWANNSPLHF
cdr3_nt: TGTGCCAGCAGACCCTTTAACTGGGCCAATAATTCACCCCTCCACTTT

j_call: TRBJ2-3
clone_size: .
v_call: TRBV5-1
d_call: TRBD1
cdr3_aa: CASSLNRGLSTDTQYF
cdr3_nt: TGCGCCAGCAGCTTGAACAGGGGCCTAAGCACAGATACGCAGTATTTT

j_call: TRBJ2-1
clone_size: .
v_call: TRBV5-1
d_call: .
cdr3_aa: CASSLGWIVGINEQFF
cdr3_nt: TGCGCCAGCAGCTTGGGGTGGATTGTAGGGATCAATGAGCAGTTCTTC

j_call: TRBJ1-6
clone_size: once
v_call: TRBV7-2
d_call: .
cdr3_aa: CASSFAGNNSPLHF
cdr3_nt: TGTGCCAGCAGCTTCGCGGGGAACAATTCACCCCTCCACTTT

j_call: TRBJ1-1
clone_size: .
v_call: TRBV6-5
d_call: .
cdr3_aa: CASSQQMNTEAFF
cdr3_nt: TGTGCCAGCAGCCAACAGATGAACACTGAAGCTTTCTTT

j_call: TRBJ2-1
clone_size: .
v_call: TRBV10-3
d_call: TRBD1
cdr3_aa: CAIRNTGDNEQFF
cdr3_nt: TGTGCCATCAGGAACACAGGGGACAATGAGCAGTTCTTC

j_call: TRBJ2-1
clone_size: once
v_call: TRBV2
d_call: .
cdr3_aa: CASQEGWEYNEQFF
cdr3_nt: TGTGCCAGCCAAGAAGGTTGGGAATACAATGAGCAGTTCTTC

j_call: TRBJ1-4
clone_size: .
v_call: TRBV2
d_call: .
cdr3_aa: CASSTEQYLKLFF
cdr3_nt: TGTGCCAGCAGTACTGAACAGTATCTAAAACTGTTTTTT

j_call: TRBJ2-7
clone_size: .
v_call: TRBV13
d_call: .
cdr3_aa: CASSLGRTREDYGAGEQYF
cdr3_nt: TGTGCCAGCAGCTTAGGCAGAACCAGGGAAGACTACGGGGCGGGTGAGCAGTACTTC

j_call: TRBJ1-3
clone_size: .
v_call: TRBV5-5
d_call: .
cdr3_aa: CASTDRGRASGNTIYF
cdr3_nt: TGTGCCAGCACCGATCGAGGGAGAGCGTCTGGAAACACCATATATTTT

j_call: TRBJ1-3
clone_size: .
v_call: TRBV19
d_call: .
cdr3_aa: CASSIGWSTGNTIYF
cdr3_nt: TGTGCCAGTAGTATAGGATGGTCCACTGGAAACACCATATATTTT

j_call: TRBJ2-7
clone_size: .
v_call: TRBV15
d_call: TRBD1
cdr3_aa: CATSGDRASYEQYF
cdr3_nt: TGTGCCACCAGCGGGGACAGGGCCTCCTACGAGCAGTACTTC

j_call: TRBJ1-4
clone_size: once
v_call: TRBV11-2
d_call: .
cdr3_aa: CASSHARLGIREKLFF
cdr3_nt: TGTGCCAGCAGCCATGCCCGCCTGGGTATACGTGAAAAACTGTTTTTT

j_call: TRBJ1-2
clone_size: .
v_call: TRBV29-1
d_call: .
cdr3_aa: CSVDARDGANYGYTF
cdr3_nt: TGCAGCGTTGATGCTAGGGACGGAGCTAACTATGGCTACACCTTC

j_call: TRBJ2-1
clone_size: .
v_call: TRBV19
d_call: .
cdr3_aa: CASSGGFYNEQFF
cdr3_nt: TGTGCCAGCTCGGGCGGGTTTTACAATGAGCAGTTCTTC

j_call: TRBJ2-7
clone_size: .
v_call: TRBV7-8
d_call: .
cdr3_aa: CASSSLVESPTAEEQYF
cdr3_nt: TGTGCCAGCAGCTCCCTCGTCGAGAGCCCTACCGCGGAGGAGCAGTACTTC